The next 17 T cell receptor beta chains were all read from a single sample in a study of brain T cells in children with intractable seizures. TCRdb's copy holds only in-frame clones and misses some; the assay was immunoSEQ multiplex PCR. Among about 80,000 clones listed, approximately 90% were seen once. Source: peripheral blood, taken at surgery. Source of these receptors: a girl aged 2-10 years with Rasmussen encephalitis and intractable seizures.

The CDR3 is CASSVGGPTNEKLFF. The CDR3 coding sequence is TGTGCCAGCAGTGTTGGTGGGCCAACTAATGAAAAACTGTTTTTT. This chain connects TRBV2 to TRBJ1-4; D gene unclear. CDR1 and CDR2 (germline): SNHLY, FYNNEI. This CDR3 spans 15 amino acids. Trimming took 4 bases from V and 0 from J, leaving 9 bases between them.

The rearrangement links TRBV30 to TRBJ2-7, with D possibly TRBD1 on 6 matching bases. Germline CDR1 is GTSNPN and CDR2 is SVGIG (reference sequence). Trimming pared 2 bases from V and 2 bases from J, leaving 7 bases between. CDR3 length equals 12 residues. This CDR3 is CAWSQGTYEQYF. The CDR3, as DNA: TGTGCCTGGAGTCAGGGGACCTACGAGCAGTACTTC. The complete variable domain, with remaining parts taken from reference TRBV30 and TRBJ2-7, reads SQTIHQWPATLVQPVGSPLSLECTVEGTSNPNLYWYRQAAGRGLQLLFYSVGIGQISSEVPQNLSASRPQDRQFILSSKKLLLSDSGFYLCAWSQGTYEQYFGPGTRLTVT.

The chain is built from TRBV30 and TRBJ1-5, with a tentative D call TRBD1 (6 bases). Trimming removed 1 base from V and 7 bases from J, with 11 bases in between. The CDR3 is 13 residues long. The germline V gene encodes CDR1 GTSNPN and CDR2 SVGIG (reference sequence). This CDR3 reads CAWSARGGQPQHF. The DNA of the CDR3 is TGTGCCTGGAGTGCCAGGGGCGGCCAGCCCCAGCATTTT.

The genes are TRBV20-1 and TRBJ2-2; D not resolved. Deletions cut 3 bases from V and 2 bases from J, with 7 bases between. Looked up from germline, CDR1 is DFQATT and CDR2 is SNEGSKA (reference sequence). The CDR3 spans 13 residues. CDR3 in DNA: TGCAGTGCTAGTGGTCTTAACACCGGGGAGCTGTTTTTT. Encoded protein: CSASGLNTGELFF.

V is TRBV16 and J is TRBJ2-3; tentatively, D is TRBD1 (6 bases). Germline V gene lookup returns CDR1 KGHSY and CDR2 FQNENV. V gave up 3 bases and J gave up 14 bases, with 24 bases separating them. The CDR3 runs to 15 residues. The CDR3 here is CASSHEMGRQVGRYF. The DNA for the CDR3 is TGTGCCAGCAGCCACGAGATGGGACGACAGGTTGGCCGGTATTTT.

This clone was counted a single time. The genes are TRBV19 and TRBJ2-7, with TRBD1 identical over 8 bases. The CDR3 runs to 15 residues. Germline V gene lookup returns CDR1 LNHDA and CDR2 SQIVND (reference sequence). J gave up 2 bases and V 3 bases, and 6 bases lay outside the gene matches. CDR3 protein: CASSIVGQGPYEQYF. CDR3 DNA sequence: TGTGCCAGTAGTATTGTAGGACAGGGACCCTACGAGCAGTACTTC.

This clone occurred once. V and J are TRBV28 and TRBJ2-2, with 11 bases that match TRBD1. V was pared by 5 bases and J by 7 bases, with 6 bases of the junction left unmatched. The CDR3 has 15 amino acids. The germline V gene encodes CDR1 MDHEN and CDR2 SYDVKM. Here the CDR3 reads CASSRTGGAYGELFF. The DNA for the CDR3 is TGTGCCAGCAGTAGGACAGGGGGCGCATACGGGGAGCTGTTTTTT.

The chain carries TRBV18 and TRBJ2-1; 9 nucleotides match TRBD1. Germline-derived CDR1 and CDR2 are KGHSH and LQKENI. The CDR3 has 13 residues. J gave up 7 bases and V 6 bases, and 4 bases lay outside the gene matches. CDR3 sequence (DNA): TGTGCCAGCTCTGGGACAGGGCAGAATGAGCAGTTCTTC. Encoded protein: CASSGTGQNEQFF.

The chain recombines TRBV18 with TRBJ2-7, with TRBD1 matching 11 bases. V lost 6 bases, J lost 5 bases, and 6 bases stayed unmatched. CDR1 is KGHSH and CDR2 is LQKENI in the germline V gene. This CDR3 is built from 14 residues. The CDR3 sequence: CASSHGTGGDEQYF. CDR3 bases: TGTGCCAGCTCCCACGGGACAGGGGGTGACGAGCAGTACTTC.

The CDR3 here is CASSLEREGRETQYF. Written as DNA, the CDR3 is TGTGCCAGCAGTCTAGAGCGGGAGGGCCGAGAGACCCAGTACTTC. The chain links TRBV27 to TRBJ2-5; 10 bases map to TRBD2. Looked up from germline, CDR1 is MNHEY and CDR2 is SMNVEV (reference sequence). The V gene end was trimmed by 5 bases and the J gene end by 4 bases; junction bases not matched to a gene: 7. The CDR3 is made up of 15 amino acids.

V usage is TRBV7-9 and J usage is TRBJ2-2, with D perhaps assigned TRBD1 or TRBD2 (5 bases each). CDR1 is SEHNR and CDR2 is FQNEAQ in the germline V gene (reference sequence). V lost 0 bases to trimming and J lost 7 bases, with 6 bases between them. The CDR3 sequence is 13 residues long. The CDR3, as DNA: TGTGCCAGCAGCTTAGCGAGGGGCGGGGAGCTGTTTTTT. The encoded protein is CASSLARGGELFF.

The rearrangement uses TRBV19 and TRBJ2-5, with 9 positions matching TRBD1. V shed 3 bases, J shed 4 bases, and the junction held 3 bases outside the gene matches. CDR1 and CDR2 from the germline V gene are LNHDA and SQIVND (reference sequence). This CDR3 spans 14 amino acids. CDR3 sequence (DNA): TGTGCCAGTAGTATGCGACAGGGGGGAGAGACCCAGTACTTC. Translating it yields CASSMRQGGETQYF. The whole variable domain, remainder taken from reference TRBV19 and TRBJ2-5, is DGGITQSPKYLFRKEGQNVTLSCEQNLNHDAMYWYRQDPGQGLRLIYYSQIVNDFQKGDIAEGYSVSREKKESFPLTVTSAQKNPTAFYLCASSMRQGGETQYFGPGTRLLVL.

This clone was picked up one time. V and J are TRBV27 and TRBJ1-2, with 9 nucleotides matching TRBD1. The V gene end was trimmed by 6 bases and the J gene end by 8 bases; junction bases not matched to a gene: 13. Germline V CDR1 and CDR2: MNHEY, SMNVEV (reference sequence). This CDR3 region has 15 residues. The CDR3 reads CASSPRGQGLTGYTF. The CDR3 DNA is TGTGCCAGCAGCCCACGGGGACAGGGCTTGACCGGCTACACCTTC.

The J gene is TRBJ2-5, the V gene TRBV12-5; D possibly corresponds to TRBD2 (5 bases). V was trimmed by 5 bases and J by 7 bases, leaving 11 bases between them. The CDR3 is 12 residues long. Germline assignment: CDR1 LGHNT and CDR2 FRNRAP. The chain's CDR3 is CASGPGDWTQYF. The DNA for the CDR3 is TGTGCTAGTGGTCCCGGGGATTGGACCCAGTACTTC.

The chain carries TRBV10-3 and TRBJ2-6, with D unclear. Trimming removed 0 bases at V and 0 bases at J, with 3 bases between. Germline V gene lookup returns CDR1 ENHRY and CDR2 SYGVKD. The CDR3 is 15 amino acids. CDR3 loop: CAISESNSGANVLTF. The CDR3 coding sequence is TGTGCCATCAGTGAGTCAAACTCTGGGGCCAACGTCCTGACTTTC.

V gene TRBV28 combines with J gene TRBJ2-7, with 12 nucleotides matching TRBD2. V was pared by 2 bases and J by 9 bases, with 11 bases of the junction left unmatched. CDR1 and CDR2 from the germline V gene are MDHEN and SYDVKM. The CDR3 is 16 amino acids. CDR3 sequence reads: CASSLAFASGRAGQYF. The CDR3 DNA follows: TGTGCCAGCAGTTTAGCCTTCGCTAGCGGGAGGGCCGGGCAGTACTTC. Drawing the rest from reference TRBV28 and TRBJ2-7, the complete variable domain is DVKVTQSSRYLVKRTGEKVFLECVQDMDHENMFWYRQDPGLGLRLIYFSYDVKMKEKGDIPEGYSVSREKKERFSLILESASTNQTSMYLCASSLAFASGRAGQYFGPGTRLTVT.

This clone was recorded once. The rearrangement uses TRBV27 and TRBJ1-1; 7 bases fit TRBD1. The germline gives CDR1 MNHEY, CDR2 SMNVEV (reference sequence). CDR3 length: 14 residues. Unmatched junction bases numbered 4, after V lost 3 bases and J lost 3 bases. This CDR3 is CASSFTGVYTEAFF. CDR3 sequence (DNA): TGTGCCAGCAGTTTTACAGGGGTGTACACTGAAGCTTTCTTT.